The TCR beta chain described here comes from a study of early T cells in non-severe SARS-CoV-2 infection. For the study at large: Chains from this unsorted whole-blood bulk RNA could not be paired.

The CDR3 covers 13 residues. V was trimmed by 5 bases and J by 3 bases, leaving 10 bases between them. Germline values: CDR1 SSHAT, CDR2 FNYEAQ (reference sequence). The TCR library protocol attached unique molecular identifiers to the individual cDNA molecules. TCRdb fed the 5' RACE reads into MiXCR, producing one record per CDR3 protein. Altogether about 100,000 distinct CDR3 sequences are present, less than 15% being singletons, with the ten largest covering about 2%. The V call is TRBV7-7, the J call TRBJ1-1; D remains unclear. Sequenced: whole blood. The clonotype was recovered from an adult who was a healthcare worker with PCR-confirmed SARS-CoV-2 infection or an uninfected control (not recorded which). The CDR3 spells CASSAQSHTEAFF. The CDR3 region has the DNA TGTGCCAGCAGCGCCCAGTCCCACACTGAAGCTTTCTTT.